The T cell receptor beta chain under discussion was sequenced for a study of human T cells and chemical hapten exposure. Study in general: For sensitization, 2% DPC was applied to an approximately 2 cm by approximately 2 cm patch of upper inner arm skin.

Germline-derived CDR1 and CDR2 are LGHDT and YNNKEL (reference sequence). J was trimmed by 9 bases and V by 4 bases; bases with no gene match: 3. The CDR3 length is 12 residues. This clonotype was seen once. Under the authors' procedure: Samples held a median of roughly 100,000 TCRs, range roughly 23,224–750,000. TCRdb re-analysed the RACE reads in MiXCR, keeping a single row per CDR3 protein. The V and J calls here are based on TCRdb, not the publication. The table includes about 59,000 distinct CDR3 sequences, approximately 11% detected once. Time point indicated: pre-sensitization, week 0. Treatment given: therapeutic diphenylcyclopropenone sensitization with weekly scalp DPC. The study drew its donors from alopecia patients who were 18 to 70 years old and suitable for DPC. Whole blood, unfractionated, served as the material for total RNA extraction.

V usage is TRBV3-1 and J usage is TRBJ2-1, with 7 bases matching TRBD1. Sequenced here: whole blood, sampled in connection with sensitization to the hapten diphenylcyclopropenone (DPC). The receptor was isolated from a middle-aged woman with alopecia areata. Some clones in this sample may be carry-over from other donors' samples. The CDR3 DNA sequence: TGTGCCAGCAGCCTACAGGGGATTGAGCAGTTCTTC. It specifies CASSLQGIEQFF.